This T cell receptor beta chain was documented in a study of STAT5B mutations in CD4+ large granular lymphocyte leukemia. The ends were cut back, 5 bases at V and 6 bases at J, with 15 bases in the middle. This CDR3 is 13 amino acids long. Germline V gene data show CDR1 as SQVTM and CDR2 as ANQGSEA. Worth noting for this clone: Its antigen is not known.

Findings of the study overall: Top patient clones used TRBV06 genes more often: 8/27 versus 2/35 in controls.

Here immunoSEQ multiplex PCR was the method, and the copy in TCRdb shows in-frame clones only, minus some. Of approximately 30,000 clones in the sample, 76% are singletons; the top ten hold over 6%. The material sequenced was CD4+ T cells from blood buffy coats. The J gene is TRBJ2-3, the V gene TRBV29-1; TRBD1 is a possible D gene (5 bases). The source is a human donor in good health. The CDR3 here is CSVFTGKGDTQYF. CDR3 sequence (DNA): TGCAGCGTTTTCACAGGCAAGGGGGATACGCAGTATTTT.